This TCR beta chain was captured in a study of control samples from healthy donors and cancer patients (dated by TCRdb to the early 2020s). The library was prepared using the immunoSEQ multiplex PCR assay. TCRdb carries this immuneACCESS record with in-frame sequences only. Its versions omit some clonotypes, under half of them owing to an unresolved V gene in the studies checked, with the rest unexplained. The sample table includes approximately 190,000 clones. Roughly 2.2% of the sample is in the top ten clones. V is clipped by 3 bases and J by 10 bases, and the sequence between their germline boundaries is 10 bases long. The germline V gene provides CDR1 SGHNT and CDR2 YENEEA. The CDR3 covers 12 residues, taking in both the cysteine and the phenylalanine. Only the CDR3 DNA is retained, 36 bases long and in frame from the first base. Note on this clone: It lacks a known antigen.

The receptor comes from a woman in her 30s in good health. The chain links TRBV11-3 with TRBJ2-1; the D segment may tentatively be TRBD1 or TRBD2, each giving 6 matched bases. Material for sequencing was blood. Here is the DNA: TGTGCCAGCAGCTTCGGGGGCGGCGAGCAGTTCTTC. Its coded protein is CASSFGGGEQFF.